A selection of T cell receptor beta chains follows, all from one sample in a study of CD8+ T cells in alopecia areata. Assay: immunoSEQ multiplex PCR; the TCRdb copy retains only in-frame clones and omits some. The sample consists of 100,000 to 150,000 clones, about 50% of them appearing once. The sample consisted of NKG2D-low CD8+ T cells sorted from blood. The receptor set was obtained from a human donor with alopecia areata. Both conserved end residues are part of each CDR3. The D gene is left open where the match is weak. Only some rows state a clone size, as once, few, many or a class for expanded clones.

size,V,J,D,DNA,CDR3
.,TRBV6-6,TRBJ2-7,.,TGTGCCAGCGAGGCCCGGGAAACCTCCTACGAGCAGTACTTC,CASEARETSYEQYF
.,TRBV19,TRBJ2-5,.,TGTGCCAGTAGTACTAGACACGAAGAGACCCAGTACTTC,CASSTRHEETQYF
once,TRBV11-2,TRBJ2-3,.,TGTGCCAGCAGCTTGGACACAGATACGCAGTATTTT,CASSLDTDTQYF
.,TRBV29-1,TRBJ2-5,.,TGCAGCGTTGATCATAGCAGGGAGACCCAGTACTTC,CSVDHSRETQYF
.,TRBV29-1,TRBJ2-5,.,TGCAGCGTTGAAGATGGAGGTGGCCAAGAGACCCAGTACTTC,CSVEDGGGQETQYF
.,TRBV29-1,TRBJ1-1,.,TGCAGCGTTGCCGATTTGTTCACTGAAGCTTTCTTT,CSVADLFTEAFF
.,TRBV30,TRBJ2-6,TRBD1,TGTGCCGGTACAGGGGAATCATTCTCTGGGGCCAACGTCCTGACTTTC,CAGTGESFSGANVLTF
few,TRBV30,TRBJ1-5,.,TGTGCCTGGAGTGTAACAGGCAATCAGCCCCAGCATTTT,CAWSVTGNQPQHF
few,TRBV27,TRBJ2-7,.,TGTGCCAGCAGTTCGATGGAGGAGGTCTACGAGCAGTACTTC,CASSSMEEVYEQYF
few,TRBV5-1,TRBJ1-1,.,TGCGCCAGCAGCTTGGACATGGGGCGCGTGTCTTACAAAGCTTTCTTT,CASSLDMGRVSYKAFF
.,TRBV29-1,TRBJ1-1,.,TGCAGCGTCGACTCACTAGGGGAGGGTGCTTTCTTT,CSVDSLGEGAFF
.,TRBV7-9,TRBJ2-5,TRBD2,TGTGCCAGCAGCTTGGAGAGGGCCAGCGGGGACCAAGAGACCCAGTACTTC,CASSLERASGDQETQYF
.,TRBV29-1,TRBJ1-3,.,TGCAGCGTTGAATCGAGGGCCGTTGGAAACACCATATATTTT,CSVESRAVGNTIYF
.,TRBV4-1,TRBJ1-1,.,TGCGCCAGCAGCCAAGTCGGGGGGTCTGAAGCTTTCTTT,CASSQVGGSEAFF
few,TRBV29-1,TRBJ1-2,.,TGCAGCGTGTGGGACCCCGAGGGCTATGGCTACACCTTC,CSVWDPEGYGYTF
.,TRBV30,TRBJ2-2,.,TGTGCCTGGAGTAGTGACAGCGACTCCGGGGAGCTGTTTTTT,CAWSSDSDSGELFF
.,TRBV29-1,TRBJ2-7,.,TGCAGCGCCCTAGACGCGGGCAGCTACGAGCAGTACTTC,CSALDAGSYEQYF
.,TRBV30,TRBJ2-3,TRBD2,TGCGCGGCGGGGGGTACAGATACGCAGTATTTT,CAAGGTDTQYF
.,TRBV4-1,TRBJ1-1,TRBD1,TGCGCCAGCAGCCCCTCACCGGGACAGCGCACTGAAGCTTTCTTT,CASSPSPGQRTEAFF
.,TRBV6-4,TRBJ2-5,.,TGTGCCAGCAGCAGCGAGGGGGAGACCCAGTACTTC,CASSSEGETQYF
.,TRBV6-4,TRBJ2-3,TRBD2,TGTGCCAGCAGTGACGGCGGGGGGGACCCTGAGAAGCAGTATTTT,CASSDGGGDPEKQYF
.,TRBV2,TRBJ2-1,.,TGTGCCAGCAGTCCCACTCATGGGGGCACACTGTTCTTC,CASSPTHGGTLFF
.,TRBV29-1,TRBJ2-7,.,TGCAGCGTTCTGGCCTACGAGCAGTACTTC,CSVLAYEQYF
.,TRBV28,TRBJ2-3,.,TGTGCCAGCAGTTTTACAGGGTCCACAGATACGCAGTATTTT,CASSFTGSTDTQYF
.,TRBV28,TRBJ1-2,.,TGTGCCAGCAGTTGGGAGTCGTCTTATGGCTACACCTTC,CASSWESSYGYTF
.,TRBV30,TRBJ1-2,.,TGTGCCTGGAGTATCGGGATCTATGGCTACACCTTC,CAWSIGIYGYTF
.,TRBV7-9,TRBJ2-1,TRBD2,TGTGCCAGCAGCGTAGGGACTATAGGGAATGAGCAGTTCTTC,CASSVGTIGNEQFF
few,TRBV29-1,TRBJ2-5,TRBD1,TGCAGCGTTGAAAAGGGGGCGGAGGAGACCCAGTACTTC,CSVEKGAEETQYF
.,TRBV27,TRBJ2-2,.,TGTGCCAGCAGGCCTGGGATCGGCGGGGAGCTGTTTTTT,CASRPGIGGELFF
once,TRBV27,TRBJ2-1,.,TGTGCCAGCAGTTTTCTCAATGAGCAGTTCTTC,CASSFLNEQFF